This T cell receptor beta chain was sequenced during a study of vaccination and CD4 T cells after COVID-19. Study-level findings and limits: The analysis of convalescent patients involved relatively few individuals and lacked early post-infection timepoints. It was found that, in convalescent patients, 304 of 307 vaccine-specific clones were spike mono-reactive.

The assay that was used to sequence DNA from cultured CD4+ T cells was the Oncomine TCR Beta short-read assay. TCRdb itself ran the PCR reads through MiXCR, one entry per CDR3 protein. This sample has under 25,000 distinct CDR3 sequences, with over 20% found just once. Treatment of the sample: approximately nine-day PBMC culture with coronavirus spike peptide pools or control peptides (ViraFEST assay). This clonotype counts as medium-sized (0.01 to 0.1%). The antigen remains unidentified. Germline-derived CDR1 and CDR2 are SGHNT and YENEEA. Deletions cut 4 bases from V and 1 base from J, with 10 bases between. The CDR3 runs 15 residues.

The chain links TRBV11-3 to TRBJ2-2; no definite D call. The sample taken for sequencing was cultured CD4+ T cells from blood. The source is a human donor with COVID-19. This chain's CDR3 is CASSYRTVNTGELFF. The CDR3 DNA follows: TGTGCCAGCAGCTACCGGACGGTGAACACCGGGGAGCTGTTTTTT.